This TCR beta chain is from a study of CD8 T cells in Susac syndrome. Reverse transcription of 0.5 to 1 ug RNA was performed with random hexamers. In TCRdb, the immunoSEQ multiplex PCR reads were re-called with MiXCR into one record per CDR3 protein. Of 100,000 to 150,000 distinct CDR3 sequences listed, over 80% are singletons. Germline loops: CDR1 LNHDA, CDR2 SQIVND (reference sequence). Trimming took 3 bases from V and 7 from J; bases not matched to a gene: 6. The CDR3 length is 15 residues. This chain uses TRBV19 with TRBJ1-4; 9 nucleotides line up with TRBD1. The material sequenced was CD8+ T cells from PBMCs. This receptor was obtained from a human donor with multiple sclerosis. The DNA of the CDR3 is TGTGCCAGTAGTATCCGGGACAGGGTTAGTGAAAAACTGTTTTTT. Protein product: CASSIRDRVSEKLFF.